The T cell receptor beta chain under discussion was sequenced for a study of cytomegalovirus exposure and HLA in healthy donors. Use of 60 Vbeta and 13 Jbeta primers characterized the PCR. Profiled with immunoSEQ multiplex PCR; TCRdb holds only in-frame clones, not every one. Of 200,000 or so clones listed, 80% to 90% were seen once; the top ten hold 2.5% to 3%. About this clone itself: The antigen is undetermined.

Study outcomes and limitations: The study designated fewer than 200 TCR beta chains cytomegalovirus-associated. One later analysis reportedly identified an Asian-associated ancestry cluster that showed fewer N-insertions than the approximately 700-donor mean. In an earlier analysis, about 90% or about 30%: the productive usage of most TCR beta V segments. The study carried out a later analysis of TCR beta sequences. It associated around 17,000 of them with specific HLA alleles at a false discovery rate of 0.05.

Trimming cost V 1 base and J 3 bases, with 6 bases left between them. In germline, CDR1 is SGHAT, CDR2 FQNNGV. The CDR3 is 13 amino acids. This chain links TRBV11-2 with TRBJ1-2; D remains ambiguous. Sequences were obtained from PBMCs. This receptor was identified in a man between 25 and 39 years old in good health and CMV-seronegative. The CDR3 sequence is CASSLAEYYGYTF. For the CDR3, the DNA is TGTGCCAGCAGCTTAGCCGAGTACTATGGCTACACCTTC.